This T cell receptor (beta chain) is from a study of shared clonotypes between healthy human individuals. Study-wide results and caveats: Relative to clonotypes present in all four donors, those not shared had lower generation probabilities.

Concerning this clone: Its specificity is not known.

CDR1 and CDR2 (germline): PRHDT, FYEKMQ (reference sequence). This CDR3 region has 15 residues. The V end was cut by 5 bases, the J end by 4 bases, with 16 bases between. Deep level was the assay's run setting. Method: immunoSEQ multiplex PCR; TCRdb's copy keeps in-frame clones and lacks some. The table lists around 2,000,000 clones, over 85% of them singletons. The chain is built from TRBV13 and TRBJ2-3; possible D gene TRBD2, 5 bases. This clonotype was sampled from a man younger than 35 in good health. The source material was naive CD4+ T cells sorted from blood. Subset in this sample: CD45RA+ positively selected. The CDR3 DNA follows: TGTGCCAGCAGCCCCCCGGCTAGCCTAGCAGATACGCAGTATTTT. Protein product: CASSPPASLADTQYF.